This passage covers 29 T cell receptor beta chains from one sample sequenced in a study of T-cell reconstitution after alpha-beta-depleted transplantation in children. For TCRbeta, the library was prepared with unique molecular identifiers. TCRdb independently ran MiXCR on the PCR reads; one entry per CDR3 protein. The sample consists of 600,000 to 700,000 distinct CDR3 sequences, around 17% of them appearing once. This material consisted of PBMCs from the stem cell graft donor, taken from the stem cell graft. The receptors come from a human donor who donated a stem cell graft to a child with acute myeloid leukemia.

This rearrangement joins TRBV7-2 to TRBJ2-7, with 7 positions matching TRBD1. Trimming at V came to 1 base and at J to 1 base, leaving 4 bases not matched to a gene. There are 15 residues in the CDR3. The germline CDR1 and CDR2 sequences are SGHTA and FQGNSA. The CDR3 bases are TGTGCCAGCAGCTTAGGGGACAGCCCGTCCTACGAGCAGTACTTC. It is translated as CASSLGDSPSYEQYF. Full variable domain (missing parts from reference TRBV7-2 and TRBJ2-7): GAGVSQSPSNKVTEKGKDVELRCDPISGHTALYWYRQSLGQGLEFLIYFQGNSAPDKSGLPSDRFSAERTGGSVSTLTIQRTQQEDSAVYLCASSLGDSPSYEQYFGPGTRLTVT.

This clonotype showed up many times. The chain combines TRBV29-1 with TRBJ1-1; the D is unclear. The CDR3 is 14 amino acids. Germline V gives CDR1 SQVTM, CDR2 ANQGSEA. Trimming took 3 bases from V and 1 from J, leaving 12 bases between them. The chain's CDR3 is CSVDRVLENTEAFF. In nucleotides, the CDR3 is TGCAGCGTTGATCGGGTGTTGGAGAACACTGAAGCTTTCTTT.

At least ten counts were recorded for this clonotype. V gene TRBV29-1 combines with J gene TRBJ2-5; weak D call: TRBD2 (7 bases). The V end lost 5 bases, the J end lost 5 bases, and 12 bases lay between the germline ends. The germline V gene encodes CDR1 SQVTM and CDR2 ANQGSEA. The CDR3 is 12 residues long. CDR3: CSVPGGGETQYF. The CDR3 DNA reads TGCAGCGTTCCGGGGGGCGGCGAGACCCAGTACTTC.

This clonotype was counted a few times. The chain combines TRBV28 with TRBJ2-5; 10 positions match TRBD1. The CDR3 spans 15 residues. The trim removed 7 bases at V and 4 bases at J, leaving 9 bases unmatched. CDR1 and CDR2 (germline): MDHEN, SYDVKM. CDR3 in amino acids: CASTLSGTGVETQYF. CDR3 nucleotide sequence: TGTGCCAGCACCCTATCCGGGACAGGGGTAGAGACCCAGTACTTC.

This clonotype was seen a few times. The chain recombines TRBV7-9 with TRBJ1-2; D remains ambiguous. CDR1 is SEHNR and CDR2 is FQNEAQ in the germline V gene (reference sequence). The CDR3 runs to 14 residues. Deletions cut 5 bases from V and 7 bases from J, with 17 bases between. CDR3 in DNA: TGTGCCAGCAGCGTAGATCTCTCCCGACGTGGCTACACCTTC. This translates into CASSVDLSRRGYTF.

This clonotype showed up many times. The chain uses TRBV6-1 and TRBJ1-2, with TRBD1 as a possible D gene (6 bases). Trimming shortened V by 7 bases and J by 2 bases, and 14 bases separated the two germline ends. Germline values: CDR1 MNHNS, CDR2 SASEGT. This CDR3 comprises 14 residues. This chain's CDR3 is CASTLLQGNYGYTF. In DNA, the CDR3 is TGTGCCAGCACCCTCTTACAGGGAAACTATGGCTACACCTTC.

The DNA for the CDR3 is TGCGCCAGCAGCTCTATACAGGGGGGCAGCACTGAAGCTTTCTTT. It specifies CASSSIQGGSTEAFF. This chain joins TRBV5-1 and TRBJ1-1; TRBD1 matches 8 bases. The CDR3 covers 15 residues. With V trimmed by 3 bases and J by 4 bases, 8 bases remained unmatched. CDR1 SGHRS and CDR2 YFSETQ come from the germline V gene. The entire variable domain, with the rest obtained from reference TRBV5-1 and TRBJ1-1, is as follows: KAGVTQTPRYLIKTRGQQVTLSCSPISGHRSVSWYQQTPGQGLQFLFEYFSETQRNKGNFPGRFSGRQFSNSRSEMNVSTLELGDSALYLCASSSIQGGSTEAFFGQGTRLTVV.

This clonotype has a handful of counts. A much larger clone lies a single base off, so this may be a read error. The chain recombines TRBV29-1 with TRBJ2-1; D is uncertain. The CDR3 sequence is 10 residues long. CDR1 is SQVTM, CDR2 ANQGSEA, per germline. The germline V and J ends were trimmed by 5 bases and 2 bases, with 1 base remaining between them. CDR3: CSVPYNEQFF. DNA for the CDR3: TGCAGCGTTCCCTACAATGAGCAGTTCTTC.

This clonotype was seen repeatedly, ten times or more. The V and J genes are TRBV25-1 and TRBJ2-3; maybe TRBD2 (5 bases). The CDR3 consists of 10 residues. V was trimmed by 10 bases and J by 6 bases, leaving 8 bases between them. Per the germline V gene, CDR1 is MGHDK and CDR2 is SYGVNS. The CDR3 bases are TGTGCCACCCGAGGGGATACGCAGTATTTT. Its protein is CATRGDTQYF.

The sample holds a few counts of this clonotype. The chain links TRBV12-3 or TRBV12-4 to TRBJ2-3; D possibly corresponds to TRBD2 (5 bases). Trimming removed 3 bases from V and 0 bases from J, with 7 bases in between. The CDR3 has 14 amino acids. Here the CDR3 reads CASSFASSTDTQYF. In DNA form, the CDR3 reads TGTGCCAGCAGTTTCGCTAGCAGCACAGATACGCAGTATTTT.

The CDR3 nucleotides are TGCAGTGCCCAAGGGGTCAACGAAGTTAATGAAAAACTGTTTTTT. Amino acids: CSAQGVNEVNEKLFF. The chain couples TRBV20-1 to TRBJ1-4, with D perhaps matching TRBD1 (5 bases). V was trimmed by 6 bases and J by 4 bases, leaving 18 bases between them. CDR3 length: 15 amino acids. The germline gives CDR1 DFQATT, CDR2 SNEGSKA (reference sequence).

This clonotype was seen at least ten times. The V call is TRBV20-1, the J call TRBJ2-1; TRBD2 aligns across 8 bases. Germline loops: CDR1 DFQATT, CDR2 SNEGSKA (reference sequence). The CDR3 is 15 residues long. Trimming cost V 0 bases and J 2 bases; bases outside gene matches: 3. In DNA form, the CDR3 reads TGCAGTGCTAGAGATGGTAGCGGGGCCTACAATGAGCAGTTCTTC. Its protein is CSARDGSGAYNEQFF.

With respect to this clonotype: This could be a read error, since a much larger clone is one nucleotide away. The V gene is TRBV20-1, the J gene TRBJ1-5; no definite D call. Germline V gene lookup returns CDR1 DFQATT and CDR2 SNEGSKA (reference sequence). CDR3 size: 14 residues. The chain's CDR3 is CCARDIKEYQPQHF. CDR3 in DNA: TGCTGTGCTAGAGATATCAAGGAATATCAGCCCCAGCATTTT.

This clonotype occurred a few times. The V and J genes are TRBV20-1 and TRBJ1-5, with TRBD1 matching 7 bases. There are 13 residues in the CDR3. Germline V lookup: CDR1 DFQATT, CDR2 SNEGSKA (reference sequence). V dropped 3 bases and J dropped 10; count of bases not matched to a gene: 9. Here the CDR3 DNA reads TGCAGTGCTAGTGACAGGGATCAAGAACCCCAGCATTTT. Translating gives CSASDRDQEPQHF.

The chain carries TRBV5-1 and TRBJ2-1; D ambiguous. CDR3 length equals 12 residues. Germline assignment: CDR1 SGHRS and CDR2 YFSETQ. V was pared by 2 bases and J by 6 bases, with 6 bases between. The CDR3 DNA sequence: TGCGCCAGCAGCTTCAGACTCAATGAGCAGTTCTTC. It codes for CASSFRLNEQFF.

This clonotype came up many times. The V call is TRBV6-5, the J call TRBJ2-2; TRBD1 aligns across 8 bases. V was pared by 5 bases and J by 4 bases, with 6 bases of the junction left unmatched. This CDR3 contains 15 residues. The germline CDR1 and CDR2 sequences are MNHEY and SVGAGI. The CDR3 loop reads CASSNGQGGTGELFF. The CDR3 DNA reads as TGTGCCAGCAGTAACGGACAGGGCGGCACCGGGGAGCTGTTTTTT.

Notes on this clonotype: Being one base from a much bigger clone, this may be a read error. The chain carries TRBV7-2 and TRBJ2-5; a weak D match, TRBD1 (5 bases). The CDR3 has 16 amino acids. The germline gives CDR1 SGHTA, CDR2 FQGNSA. Trimming pared 3 bases from V and 5 bases from J, leaving 19 bases between. CDR3 DNA: TGTGCCAGCAGCTTTGTACGGTCCGAAGGGGTGGAGACCCAGTACTTC. Encoded protein: CASSFVRSEGVETQYF.

There are many counts of this clonotype. The CDR3: CASSLSTSRFHEQYF. The CDR3 nucleotides are TGTGCCAGCAGCTTATCAACTAGTCGGTTCCACGAGCAGTACTTC. The chain couples TRBV7-6 to TRBJ2-7; perhaps TRBD2 as D (5 bases). V was shortened by 2 bases and J by 5 bases, with 16 bases between the two germline ends. The CDR3 contains 15 residues. Looked up from germline, CDR1 is SGHVS and CDR2 is FNYEAQ.

There are many counts of this clonotype. The genes are TRBV20-1 and TRBJ2-1; weak D call: TRBD2 (6 bases). The CDR3 extends over 14 amino acids. Looked up from germline, CDR1 is DFQATT and CDR2 is SNEGSKA (reference sequence). Trimming left V 6 bases short and J 8 bases short, with 20 bases between. The CDR3 DNA sequence: TGCAGTGCGAAACCGGAGGGGTTTGCACATGAGCAGTTCTTC. It encodes CSAKPEGFAHEQFF.

In this sample, this clonotype turned up many times. The chain employs TRBV5-1 and TRBJ2-3, with D perhaps matching TRBD2 (6 bases). CDR3 length equals 15 residues. Germline V CDR1 and CDR2: SGHRS, YFSETQ. Deletions cut 8 bases from V and 1 base from J, with 17 bases between. The CDR3 loop reads CASRGTSRRTDTQYF. In DNA form, the CDR3 reads TGCGCCAGTCGGGGTACTAGCAGACGCACAGATACGCAGTATTTT.

The chain carries TRBV10-3 and TRBJ2-6; D is undetermined. Germline loops: CDR1 ENHRY, CDR2 SYGVKD. This CDR3 is 18 amino acids long. Trimming pared 0 bases from V and 0 bases from J, leaving 12 bases between. In DNA, the CDR3 is TGTGCCATCAGTGAGTCTTCACAGCTCCACTCTGGGGCCAACGTCCTGACTTTC. It specifies CAISESSQLHSGANVLTF.

This clonotype showed up just once. The chain couples TRBV12-3 or TRBV12-4 to TRBJ2-5; D tentatively reads TRBD1 or TRBD2 (5 bases each). This CDR3 region has 14 residues. V dropped 6 bases and J dropped 3 bases, with 14 bases sitting between them. CDR3 sequence reads: CASRGVARKETQYF. The CDR3, as DNA: TGTGCCAGCAGGGGGGTGGCGCGTAAAGAGACCCAGTACTTC.

In this sample, this clonotype turned up many times. The chain carries TRBV20-1 and TRBJ1-6, with D possibly matching TRBD1 (5 bases). Per germline, CDR1 DFQATT and CDR2 SNEGSKA (reference sequence). Trimming cost V 6 bases and J 6 bases, with 21 bases left between them. The CDR3 covers 16 residues. CDR3 in DNA: TGCAGTGCCCAAGGAGGGAAGACAGTTTTTAATTCACCCCTCCACTTT. Its translation: CSAQGGKTVFNSPLHF.

This clonotype has a count of ten or more. The chain recombines TRBV5-5 with TRBJ2-7; D might be TRBD1 (6 bases). From germline, CDR1 is SGHKS and CDR2 YYEKEE (reference sequence). The CDR3 is made up of 12 amino acids. Trimming removed 4 bases at V and 5 bases at J, with 10 bases between. CDR3 sequence reads: CASSATGNEQYV. DNA of the CDR3: TGTGCCAGCAGCGCAACAGGGAACGAGCAGTACGTC.

This clonotype occurred a few times. The genes are TRBV20-1 and TRBJ2-1; D unclear. The V gene's germline CDR1 is DFQATT and CDR2 SNEGSKA (reference sequence). The V end lost 0 bases, the J end lost 1 base, and 10 bases lay between the germline ends. This CDR3 region has 15 residues. The CDR3 sequence: CSARDMLLSYNEQFF. The DNA of the CDR3 is TGCAGTGCTAGAGATATGCTTCTTTCCTACAATGAGCAGTTCTTC.

This clonotype was seen at least ten times. V is TRBV6-1 and J is TRBJ2-3; D tentatively fits TRBD1 or TRBD2 (5 bases each). The V end was cut by 3 bases, the J end by 0 bases, with 10 bases between. Germline V lookup: CDR1 MNHNS, CDR2 SASEGT. The length of the CDR3 is 15 residues. CDR3 coding DNA: TGTGCCAGCAGTGAGACAGCGGTTAGCACAGATACGCAGTATTTT. As protein: CASSETAVSTDTQYF.

This clonotype came up many times. V gene TRBV10-3 combines with J gene TRBJ2-1; TRBD2 matches 10 bases. CDR3 length equals 16 residues. The V gene's germline CDR1 is ENHRY and CDR2 SYGVKD. The V gene end was trimmed by 0 bases and the J gene end by 7 bases; junction bases not matched to a gene: 6. The CDR3 DNA reads TGTGCCATCAGTGAGTCGCTAGCGGGGGCCGGGAATGAGCAGTTCTTC. This gives the protein CAISESLAGAGNEQFF.

The gene calls are TRBV28 and TRBJ2-7, with a possible D match to TRBD2 (5 bases). The ends were cut back, 6 bases at V and 3 bases at J, with 9 bases in the middle. CDR1 MDHEN and CDR2 SYDVKM come from the germline V gene. This CDR3 is 12 amino acids long. This chain's CDR3 is CASRDRGYEQYV. DNA of the CDR3: TGTGCCAGCAGAGATCGGGGCTACGAGCAGTACGTC.

This clonotype has more than one count but fewer than ten. V is TRBV7-9 and J is TRBJ2-5; 10 bases map to TRBD2. In germline, CDR1 is SEHNR, CDR2 FQNEAQ (reference sequence). V lost 3 bases and J lost 2; bases outside the gene matches: 3. The CDR3 covers 15 residues. The CDR3: CASSFASGGQETQYF. CDR3 DNA: TGTGCCAGCAGCTTTGCTAGCGGGGGACAAGAGACCCAGTACTTC.